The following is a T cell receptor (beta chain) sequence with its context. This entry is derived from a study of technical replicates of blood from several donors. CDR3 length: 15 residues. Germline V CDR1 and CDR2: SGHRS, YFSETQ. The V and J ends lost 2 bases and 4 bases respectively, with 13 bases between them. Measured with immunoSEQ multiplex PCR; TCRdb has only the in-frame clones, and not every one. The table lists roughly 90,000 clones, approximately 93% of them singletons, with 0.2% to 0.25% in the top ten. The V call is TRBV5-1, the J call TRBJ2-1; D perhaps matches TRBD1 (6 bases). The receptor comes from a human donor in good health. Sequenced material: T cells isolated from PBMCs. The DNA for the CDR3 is TGCGCCAGCAGCTTAACAGGGATATCTTACAATGAGCAGTTCTTC. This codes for CASSLTGISYNEQFF.